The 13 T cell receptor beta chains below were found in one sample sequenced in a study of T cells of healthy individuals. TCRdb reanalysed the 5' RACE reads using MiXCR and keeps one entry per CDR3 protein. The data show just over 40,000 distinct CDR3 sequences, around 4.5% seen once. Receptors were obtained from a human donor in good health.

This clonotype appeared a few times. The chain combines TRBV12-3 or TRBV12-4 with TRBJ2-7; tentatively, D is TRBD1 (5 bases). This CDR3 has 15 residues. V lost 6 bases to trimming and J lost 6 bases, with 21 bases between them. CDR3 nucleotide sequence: TGTGCCAGCAGCGCCGTCCTAGGAGCAGGGCGCGAGCAGTACTTC. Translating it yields CASSAVLGAGREQYF.

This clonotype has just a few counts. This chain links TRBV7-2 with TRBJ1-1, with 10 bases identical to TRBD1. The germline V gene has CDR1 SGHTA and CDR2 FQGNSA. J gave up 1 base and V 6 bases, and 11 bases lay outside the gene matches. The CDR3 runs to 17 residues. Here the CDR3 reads CASSYTDRGRSNTEAFF. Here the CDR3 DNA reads TGTGCCAGCAGTTACACGGACAGGGGGAGATCGAACACTGAAGCTTTCTTT.

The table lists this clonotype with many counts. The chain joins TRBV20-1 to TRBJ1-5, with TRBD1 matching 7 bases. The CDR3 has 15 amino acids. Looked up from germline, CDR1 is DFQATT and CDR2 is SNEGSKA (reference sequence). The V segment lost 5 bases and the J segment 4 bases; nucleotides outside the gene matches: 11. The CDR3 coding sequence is TGCAGTGCTGCCCAGCGACAGGGAGGTAATCAGCCCCAGCATTTT. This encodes CSAAQRQGGNQPQHF.

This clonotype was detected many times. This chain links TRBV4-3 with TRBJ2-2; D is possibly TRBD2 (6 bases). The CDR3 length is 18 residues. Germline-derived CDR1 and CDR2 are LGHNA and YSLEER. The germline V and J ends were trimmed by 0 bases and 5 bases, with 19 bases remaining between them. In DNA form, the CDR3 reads TGCGCCAGCAGCCAAGAGTCTAGCGTGTTGACTAAGACCGGGGAGCTGTTTTTT. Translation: CASSQESSVLTKTGELFF.

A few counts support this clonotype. The chain's CDR3 is CASSLRTVDTQYF. In DNA, the CDR3 is TGTGCCAGCAGCCTGCGAACGGTGGATACGCAGTATTTT. The rearrangement uses TRBV3-1 and TRBJ2-3; D is unresolved. V gave up 4 bases and J gave up 6 bases, with 11 bases separating them. The CDR3 loop spans 13 amino acids. CDR1 is LGHDT and CDR2 is YNNKEL in the germline V gene (reference sequence).

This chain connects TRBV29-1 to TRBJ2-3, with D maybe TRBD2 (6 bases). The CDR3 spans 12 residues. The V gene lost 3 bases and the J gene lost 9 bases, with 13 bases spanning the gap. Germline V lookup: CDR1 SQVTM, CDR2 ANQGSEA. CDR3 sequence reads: CSVDPTEGTQYF. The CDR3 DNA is TGCAGCGTTGACCCCACGGAGGGAACGCAGTATTTT.

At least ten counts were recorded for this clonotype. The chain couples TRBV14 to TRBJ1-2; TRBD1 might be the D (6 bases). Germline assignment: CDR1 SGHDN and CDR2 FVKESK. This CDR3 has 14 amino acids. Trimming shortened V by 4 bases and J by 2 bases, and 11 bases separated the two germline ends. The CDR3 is CASSPGALNYGYTF. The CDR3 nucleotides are TGTGCCAGCAGCCCAGGGGCCCTGAACTATGGCTACACCTTC.

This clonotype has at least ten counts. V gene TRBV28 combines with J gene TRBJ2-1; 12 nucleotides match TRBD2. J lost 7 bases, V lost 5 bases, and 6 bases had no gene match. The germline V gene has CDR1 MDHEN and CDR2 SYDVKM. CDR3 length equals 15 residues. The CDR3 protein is CASSPSTSGRNEQFF. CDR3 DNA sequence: TGTGCCAGCAGTCCCTCGACTAGCGGGAGAAATGAGCAGTTCTTC.

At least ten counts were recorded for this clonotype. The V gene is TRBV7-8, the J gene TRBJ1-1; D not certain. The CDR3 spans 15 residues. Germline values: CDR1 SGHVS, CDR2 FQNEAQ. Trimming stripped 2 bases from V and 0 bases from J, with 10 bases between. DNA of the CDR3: TGTGCCAGCAGCTTATTTACGGACTTGAACACTGAAGCTTTCTTT. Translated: CASSLFTDLNTEAFF.

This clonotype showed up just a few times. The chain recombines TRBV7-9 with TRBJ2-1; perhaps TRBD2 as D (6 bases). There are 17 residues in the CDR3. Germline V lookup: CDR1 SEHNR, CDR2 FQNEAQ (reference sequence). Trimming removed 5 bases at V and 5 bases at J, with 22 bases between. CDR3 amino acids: CASSKRQPGLINNEQFF. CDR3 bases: TGTGCCAGCAGCAAAAGACAACCGGGACTTATTAACAATGAGCAGTTCTTC.

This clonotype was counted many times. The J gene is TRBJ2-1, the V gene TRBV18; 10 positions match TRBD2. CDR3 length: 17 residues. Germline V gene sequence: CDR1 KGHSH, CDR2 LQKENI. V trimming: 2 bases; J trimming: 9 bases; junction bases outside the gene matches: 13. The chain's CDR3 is CASSPSISGGPGLEQFF. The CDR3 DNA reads TGTGCCAGCTCACCATCGATTAGCGGGGGGCCCGGGCTTGAGCAGTTCTTC.

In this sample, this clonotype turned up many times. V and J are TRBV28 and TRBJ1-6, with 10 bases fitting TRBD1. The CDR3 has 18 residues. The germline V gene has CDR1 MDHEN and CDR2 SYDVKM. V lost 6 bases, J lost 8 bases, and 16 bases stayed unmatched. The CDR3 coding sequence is TGTGCCAGCAGCGAGACAGGGGGCGCCAGCCCGGGGGATTCACCCCTCCACTTT. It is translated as CASSETGGASPGDSPLHF.

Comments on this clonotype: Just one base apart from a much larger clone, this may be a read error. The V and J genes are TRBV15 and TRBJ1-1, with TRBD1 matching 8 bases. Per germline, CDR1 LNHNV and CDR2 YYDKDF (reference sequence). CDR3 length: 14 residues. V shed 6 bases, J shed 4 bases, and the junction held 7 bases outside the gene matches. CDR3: CATRTHDRGTEAFF. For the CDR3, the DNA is TGTGCCACCAGAACTCACGACAGGGGCACTGAAGCTTTCTTT.